Each of the 26 T cell receptor beta chains below was sequenced from the same sample in a study of T cells after yellow fever vaccination. TCRdb used MiXCR to reprocess the 5' RACE reads, holding one entry per CDR3 protein. The sample contains roughly 120,000 distinct CDR3 sequences, roughly 6.7% of which appear only once. Sequencing was performed on CD4+ T cells sorted from PBMCs, taken approximately 11 days after the first yellow fever vaccination. The receptor source for this set is a man in his late teens or twenties who received the YFV17D yellow fever vaccine.

There are many counts of this clonotype. The J gene is TRBJ1-3, the V gene TRBV7-2; tentatively, D is TRBD1 (5 bases). Germline V gives CDR1 SGHTA, CDR2 FQGNSA. Deletions cut 1 base from V and 1 base from J, with 14 bases between. There are 17 residues in the CDR3. DNA of the CDR3: TGTGCCAGCAGCTTAGTAGGGTCGGGGGTTTCTGGAAACACCATATATTTT. Encoded protein: CASSLVGSGVSGNTIYF.

This clonotype was recorded many times. This chain joins TRBV20-1 and TRBJ2-1; TRBD2 matches at 12 bases. In germline, CDR1 is DFQATT, CDR2 SNEGSKA (reference sequence). V was clipped by 6 bases and J by 0 bases; unmatched bases: 3. CDR3 length: 15 amino acids. In nucleotides, the CDR3 is TGCAGTGCCACTAGCGGGGGGCCCTCCTACAATGAGCAGTTCTTC. Translating gives CSATSGGPSYNEQFF.

This clonotype occurred a few times. DNA for the CDR3: TGCAGCGTTGGGGGCCGGGAAAACGAGCAGTACTTC. This encodes CSVGGRENEQYF. V usage is TRBV29-1 and J usage is TRBJ2-7; the D gene could be TRBD1 or TRBD2 (5 bases each). V lost 4 bases and J lost 5, with 12 bases in between. Germline V gene lookup returns CDR1 SQVTM and CDR2 ANQGSEA. This CDR3 comprises 12 residues.

The rearrangement uses TRBV12-3 or TRBV12-4 and TRBJ1-5; D remains unclear. Between the trimmed V and J ends, which lost 4 bases and 11 bases, there was a span of 18 bases. The CDR3 contains 14 residues. In DNA form, the CDR3 reads TGTGCCAGCAGTTCGGGCCCTAGGCGTCTGGCCCAGCATTTT. It specifies CASSSGPRRLAQHF.

This clonotype was counted at least ten times. The chain is built from TRBV5-1 and TRBJ2-5; TRBD2 is a possible D gene (6 bases). V lost 3 bases and J lost 4, with 13 bases in between. This CDR3 comprises 14 residues. Germline V gives CDR1 SGHRS, CDR2 YFSETQ. In DNA, the CDR3 is TGCGCCAGCAGCTCCAGACTAGAGGGAGAGACCCAGTACTTC. Amino acids: CASSSRLEGETQYF.

The sample holds many counts of this clonotype. The chain employs TRBV6-5 and TRBJ1-4, with 7 bases matching TRBD1. With 4 bases clipped from V and 11 bases from J, the junction kept 4 bases outside the gene matches. This CDR3 contains 12 residues. Per the germline V gene, CDR1 is MNHEY and CDR2 is SVGAGI. CDR3 region: CASSSDRVKLFF. In nucleotides, the CDR3 is TGTGCCAGCAGTTCCGACAGGGTGAAACTGTTTTTT.

This clonotype was detected ten times or more. The chain joins TRBV20-1 to TRBJ1-2, with D tentatively TRBD1 (6 bases). V shed 5 bases and J shed 14 bases, with 18 bases lying between them. The CDR3 is 11 residues long. CDR1 is DFQATT, CDR2 SNEGSKA, per germline (reference sequence). In nucleotides, the CDR3 is TGCAGTGCTCGGTGGACAGACACGAGGACCTTC. It is translated as CSARWTDTRTF.

This clonotype was observed at least ten times. The rearrangement links TRBV5-1 to TRBJ1-6, with a weak D call TRBD1 (5 bases). This CDR3 is 14 amino acids long. Germline values: CDR1 SGHRS, CDR2 YFSETQ. V gave up 0 bases and J gave up 10 bases, with 11 bases separating them. The CDR3 here is CASSLEGTGSPLHF. The CDR3 DNA reads as TGCGCCAGCAGCTTGGAAGGGACGGGATCACCCCTCCACTTT. The variable domain in full, completed from reference TRBV5-1 and TRBJ1-6, reads KAGVTQTPRYLIKTRGQQVTLSCSPISGHRSVSWYQQTPGQGLQFLFEYFSETQRNKGNFPGRFSGRQFSNSRSEMNVSTLELGDSALYLCASSLEGTGSPLHFGNGTRLTVT.

This clonotype showed up many times. The CDR3, as DNA: TGCAGTGCTGCCGGTATAGGTTTCCAAGAGACCCAGTACTTC. It translates to CSAAGIGFQETQYF. The rearrangement joins TRBV20-1 to TRBJ2-5, with unresolved D. The CDR3 contains 14 residues. Germline-derived CDR1 and CDR2 are DFQATT and SNEGSKA (reference sequence). The V and J ends lost 5 bases and 1 base respectively, with 14 bases between them.

This clonotype has ten or more counts. The V and J genes are TRBV28 and TRBJ2-7, with D possibly matching TRBD1 (6 bases). The CDR3 runs to 16 residues. Trimming removed 4 bases from V and 0 bases from J, with 16 bases in between. Germline assignment: CDR1 MDHEN and CDR2 SYDVKM. CDR3 nucleotide sequence: TGTGCCAGCAGTTCGTCGACAGGACGCCGCTCCTACGAGCAGTACGTC. Translation: CASSSSTGRRSYEQYV.

There are many counts of this clonotype. The chain links TRBV11-2 to TRBJ2-1, with 10 nucleotides matching TRBD2. The J segment lost 7 bases and the V segment lost 5 bases, leaving 2 bases of the junction unmatched. There are 13 residues in the CDR3. Germline-derived CDR1 and CDR2 are SGHAT and FQNNGV. In DNA, the CDR3 is TGTGCCAGCAGCACTAGCGGGGAGAATGAGCAGTTCTTC. This encodes CASSTSGENEQFF.

This clonotype was observed many times. V and J are TRBV12-3 or TRBV12-4 and TRBJ1-5; 9 bases match TRBD1. The trim removed 3 bases at V and 4 bases at J, leaving 4 bases unmatched. This CDR3 has 15 amino acids. CDR3 region: CASSLGQGLNQPQHF. The CDR3 DNA reads as TGTGCCAGCAGTTTGGGACAGGGATTGAATCAGCCCCAGCATTTT.

This clonotype was found many times. The chain carries TRBV30 and TRBJ2-7, with D perhaps TRBD2 (5 bases). Germline values: CDR1 GTSNPN, CDR2 SVGIG (reference sequence). This CDR3 region has 12 residues. Deletions cut 5 bases from V and 4 bases from J, with 12 bases between. Here the CDR3 DNA reads TGTGCCTGGGCCGGGATGGGATACGAGCAGTACTTC. This sequence encodes CAWAGMGYEQYF. Looking up the rest from reference TRBV30 and TRBJ2-7 gives the full variable domain: SQTIHQWPATLVQPVGSPLSLECTVEGTSNPNLYWYRQAAGRGLQLLFYSVGIGQISSEVPQNLSASRPQDRQFILSSKKLLLSDSGFYLCAWAGMGYEQYFGPGTRLTVT.

This clonotype was seen repeatedly, ten times or more. The V and J genes are TRBV6-1 and TRBJ2-7; D is perhaps TRBD2 (6 bases). This CDR3 is built from 14 residues. In germline, CDR1 is MNHNS, CDR2 SASEGT. V was clipped by 4 bases and J by 3 bases, with 13 bases between them. The CDR3 DNA sequence: TGTGCCAGCAGTGGCGCGGGGCAGATCTACGAGCAGTACTTC. This translates into CASSGAGQIYEQYF.

This clonotype came up many times. The gene calls are TRBV10-3 and TRBJ2-3; D uncertain. CDR1 ENHRY and CDR2 SYGVKD come from the germline V gene. This CDR3 has 15 residues. V was clipped by 0 bases and J by 6 bases, with 13 bases between them. The CDR3 region is CAISESGSPKDTQYF. The DNA of the CDR3 is TGTGCCATCAGTGAGTCGGGCAGCCCCAAGGATACGCAGTATTTT.

This clonotype was recorded many times. The chain joins TRBV5-1 to TRBJ2-3; D uncertain. Germline V gene data show CDR1 as SGHRS and CDR2 as YFSETQ. Trimming took off 0 bases at V and 6 bases at J, with 17 bases between the two ends. The CDR3 is 16 residues long. CDR3 amino acids: CASSLGQTPSGDTQYF. CDR3 DNA sequence: TGCGCCAGCAGCTTGGGACAAACGCCCTCGGGCGATACGCAGTATTTT.

A note on this clonotype: Given a much more abundant clone one base away, this may be a read error. The chain joins TRBV6-2 or TRBV6-3 to TRBJ2-5; D perhaps matches TRBD2 (5 bases). Trimming removed 10 bases at V and 4 bases at J, with 16 bases between. The CDR3 contains 13 residues. Germline V CDR1 and CDR2: MNHEY, SVGEGT. CDR3 region: CATLSGGGETQYF. The CDR3 DNA is TGTGCCACCCTCTCAGGAGGTGGAGAGACCCAGTACTTC.

The chain employs TRBV5-6 and TRBJ1-2; D is undetermined. The CDR3 length is 14 residues. CDR1 and CDR2 from the germline V gene are SGHDT and YYEEEE. V was cut by 3 bases and J by 5 bases, with 14 bases left in between. The CDR3 DNA reads TGTGCCAGCAGCTCATCGGGATGGCCATATGGCTACACCTTC. Translated: CASSSSGWPYGYTF.

This clonotype occurred many times. V usage is TRBV20-1 and J usage is TRBJ2-6; TRBD1 aligns across 8 bases. V was clipped by 0 bases and J by 0 bases; unmatched bases: 4. The germline CDR1 and CDR2 sequences are DFQATT and SNEGSKA (reference sequence). The length of the CDR3 is 17 residues. CDR3 in amino acids: CSARDRTGPSGANVLTF. The CDR3, as DNA: TGCAGTGCTAGAGATAGGACAGGGCCCTCTGGGGCCAACGTCCTGACTTTC.

The sample holds many counts of this clonotype. This chain connects TRBV20-1 to TRBJ2-3, with 8 nucleotides matching TRBD2. With V trimmed by 3 bases and J by 4 bases, 9 bases remained unmatched. The germline V gene encodes CDR1 DFQATT and CDR2 SNEGSKA (reference sequence). CDR3 length: 15 residues. As DNA, the CDR3 is TGCAGTGCTAGCCATGCGGGGGGAGCAGCAGATACGCAGTATTTT. Translation: CSASHAGGAADTQYF.

The table lists this clonotype with a few counts. The chain joins TRBV19 to TRBJ2-1, with 7 bases that match TRBD1. The CDR3 runs 15 residues. Germline CDR1 is LNHDA and CDR2 is SQIVND (reference sequence). The ends lost 2 bases at V and 4 bases at J; junction bases unmatched: 5. The CDR3 nucleotides read TGTGCCAGTAGTATATACAGGGGAATGTACAATGAGCAGTTCTTC. As protein: CASSIYRGMYNEQFF. Full variable domain (rest looked up from reference TRBV19 and TRBJ2-1): DGGITQSPKYLFRKEGQNVTLSCEQNLNHDAMYWYRQDPGQGLRLIYYSQIVNDFQKGDIAEGYSVSREKKESFPLTVTSAQKNPTAFYLCASSIYRGMYNEQFFGPGTRLTVL.

The rearrangement joins TRBV20-1 to TRBJ2-3; TRBD2 aligns across 8 bases. Germline loops: CDR1 DFQATT, CDR2 SNEGSKA (reference sequence). V lost 5 bases and J lost 1; bases outside the gene matches: 8. This CDR3 has 15 residues. Here the CDR3 reads CSAPRRGAGTDTQYF. CDR3 in DNA: TGCAGTGCTCCCCGGCGGGGGGCCGGCACAGATACGCAGTATTTT.

This clonotype appeared many times. CDR3 region: CASFFRDSYNEQFF. In nucleotides, the CDR3 is TGCGCCAGCTTTTTCAGGGACTCCTACAATGAGCAGTTCTTC. This chain uses TRBV5-1 with TRBJ2-1; weak D call: TRBD1 (5 bases). The CDR3 has 14 amino acids. In germline, CDR1 is SGHRS, CDR2 YFSETQ. The V gene lost 7 bases and the J gene lost 0 bases, with 11 bases spanning the gap. The entire variable domain, with the rest obtained from reference TRBV5-1 and TRBJ2-1, is as follows: KAGVTQTPRYLIKTRGQQVTLSCSPISGHRSVSWYQQTPGQGLQFLFEYFSETQRNKGNFPGRFSGRQFSNSRSEMNVSTLELGDSALYLCASFFRDSYNEQFFGPGTRLTVL.

This clonotype showed up many times. The chain links TRBV7-2 to TRBJ1-6; maybe TRBD1 (6 bases). The germline V gene encodes CDR1 SGHTA and CDR2 FQGNSA. Trimming removed 1 base at V and 0 bases at J, with 13 bases between. This CDR3 is built from 18 residues. In DNA, the CDR3 is TGTGCCAGCAGCTTAGGGCAGGGGAAGGGCTCCTATAATTCACCCCTCCACTTT. Residues: CASSLGQGKGSYNSPLHF.

This clonotype was seen a handful of times. This rearrangement joins TRBV20-1 to TRBJ2-7, with D perhaps matching TRBD1 or TRBD2 (6 bases each). CDR1 and CDR2 (germline): DFQATT, SNEGSKA (reference sequence). Trimming left V 3 bases short and J 1 base short, with 16 bases between. The CDR3 sequence is 15 residues long. The CDR3 loop is CSASIFQGTSYEQYF. CDR3 in DNA: TGCAGTGCTAGCATCTTCCAGGGGACTTCCTACGAGCAGTACTTC.

This clonotype appeared a few times. V gene TRBV2 combines with J gene TRBJ2-5; D might be TRBD1 (6 bases). The CDR3 is made up of 17 amino acids. V shed 5 bases and J shed 4 bases, with 23 bases lying between them. The germline gives CDR1 SNHLY, CDR2 FYNNEI. The CDR3 region has the DNA TGTGCCAGCAGTAACGTGGGCTGGACAGCCATTGGAGAGACCCAGTACTTC. The encoded protein is CASSNVGWTAIGETQYF.